This T cell receptor beta chain originates from a study of T cell repertoires in cytomegalovirus infection. The wider study: Recently identified HLA-C-restricted CMV epitopes were used, and well-studied HLA-B-restricted CMV epitopes were used as well. CMV infection and matching HLA type were both indicated by public TCR beta signatures. Study-level findings and limits: Cumulative frequency (of public TCR beta family members) identified carriers of CMV plus the relevant HLA. HLA-C-restricted TCR beta clonotypes specific for CMV led the ex vivo response.

About this clonotype itself: What it recognizes is unknown.

Trimming at V came to 4 bases and at J to 3 bases, leaving 4 bases not matched to a gene. Germline loops: CDR1 MNHEY, CDR2 SVGEGT. There are 14 residues in the CDR3. TCRdb re-called the reads through MiXCR, storing one row per CDR3 protein. The sample has about 830,000 distinct CDR3 sequences, approximately 32% seen once. This TCR derives from a human donor in good health (CMV status not recorded). Some clones in this sample may be carry-over from other donors' samples. Specimen: cultured CD8+ T cells from PBMCs, collected from culture after CMV antigen stimulation. The chain joins TRBV6-2 or TRBV6-3 to TRBJ2-7, with 9 bases identical to TRBD1. The DNA of the CDR3 is TGTGCCAGCAGTTCCTGGGACAGGGACTACGAGCAGTACGTC. Its translation is CASSSWDRDYEQYV.